This TCR beta chain was identified during a study of control samples from healthy donors and cancer patients. The repertoire was sequenced with immunoSEQ multiplex PCR; TCRdb's copy has only in-frame clones and lacks some. The data show tens of thousands of clones, approximately 88% seen once. The length of the CDR3 is 14 residues. Germline CDR1 reads MNHEY; CDR2 reads SVGAGI. Trimming removed 7 bases from V and 1 base from J, with 11 bases in between. The chain couples TRBV6-5 to TRBJ1-5, with a possible D match to TRBD1 (6 bases). Sequenced input: PBMCs. The receptor's source is a woman aged 45-60 years with colorectal cancer. The CDR3 DNA sequence: TGTGCCAGCACTTGGACAGTAAGCAATCAGCCCCAGCATTTT. Protein sequence: CASTWTVSNQPQHF.